This TCR beta chain was profiled in a study of OX40 agonist ivuxolimab in advanced cancers. Study background: Melanoma, hepatocellular carcinoma, head and neck or renal cell cancer occurred in dose-escalation patients.

V was pared by 1 base and J by 4 bases, with 7 bases between. CDR1 is MNHEY and CDR2 is SVGAGI in the germline V gene. The CDR3 loop spans 13 amino acids. Method: immunoSEQ multiplex PCR; TCRdb's copy keeps in-frame clones and lacks some. The data contain about 82,000 clones, roughly 92% of them seen just once; the ten biggest clones take up under 0.7%. This TCR came from an adult with an advanced solid tumor such as melanoma, head and neck, liver or kidney cancer. This sequence joins TRBV6-5 and TRBJ1-1; no firm D call. This material consisted of CD4+ or CD8+ T cells sorted from blood, taken in a trial of the OX40 agonist ivuxolimab. CDR3 sequence reads: CASSYLGATEAFF. The CDR3 DNA sequence: TGTGCCAGCAGTTACTTGGGTGCCACTGAAGCTTTCTTT.